Listed below are T cell receptor beta chains from one sample, sequenced in a study of T cells after yellow fever vaccination. From the 5' RACE reads, TCRdb called clonotypes with MiXCR, one entry per CDR3 protein. Among approximately 240,000 distinct CDR3 sequences listed, roughly 4% were seen once. The source material was PBMCs, sampled 15 days after the yellow fever booster vaccination. All receptors come from a man aged 18 to 30 who received the YFV17D yellow fever vaccine. Each CDR3 is given with its conserved first and last residue. Fields, in order: J gene, V gene, clone size, CDR3 protein. Size is stated as once, few, many or a size class.

>TRBJ2-6|TRBV12-3/TRBV12-4|many
CASSLRTAGANVLTF
>TRBJ2-7|TRBV20-1|many
CSATPLRGSYEQYF
>TRBJ2-5|TRBV6-2/TRBV6-3|many
CASSDGAQETQYF
>TRBJ2-7|TRBV12-3/TRBV12-4|many
CASSFQATYEQYF
>TRBJ1-4|TRBV4-2|many
CASSRRQSLGTNEKLFF
>TRBJ1-1|TRBV12-3/TRBV12-4|many
CASSFPGGASEAFF
>TRBJ2-2|TRBV4-3|many
CASSHLTTGRGGTGELFF
>TRBJ1-4|TRBV5-1|few
CASSLEGGTNEKLFF
>TRBJ2-3|TRBV12-3/TRBV12-4|many
CASSFSLAVLFTDTQYF
>TRBJ1-6|TRBV9|many
CASSVAYRETSPLHF
>TRBJ1-5|TRBV9|many
CASSETGTGSQPQHF